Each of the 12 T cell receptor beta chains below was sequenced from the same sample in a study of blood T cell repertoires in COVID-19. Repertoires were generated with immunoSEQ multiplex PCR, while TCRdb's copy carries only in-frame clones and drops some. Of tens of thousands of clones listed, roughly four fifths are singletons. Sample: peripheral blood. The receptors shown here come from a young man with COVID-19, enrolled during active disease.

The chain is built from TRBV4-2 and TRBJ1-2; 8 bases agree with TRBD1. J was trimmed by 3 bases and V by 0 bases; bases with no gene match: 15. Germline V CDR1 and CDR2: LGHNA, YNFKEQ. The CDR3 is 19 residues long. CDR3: CASSQEGPGRGRLDYGYTF. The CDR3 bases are TGTGCCAGCAGCCAAGAAGGTCCTGGCAGGGGGCGTCTGGACTATGGCTACACCTTC.

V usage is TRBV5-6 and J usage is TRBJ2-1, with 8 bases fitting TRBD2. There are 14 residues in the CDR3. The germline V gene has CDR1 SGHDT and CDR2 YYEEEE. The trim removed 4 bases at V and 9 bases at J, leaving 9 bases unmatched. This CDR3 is CASSTGLEKSEQFF. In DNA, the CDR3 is TGTGCCAGCAGCACGGGACTAGAGAAGAGTGAGCAGTTCTTC.

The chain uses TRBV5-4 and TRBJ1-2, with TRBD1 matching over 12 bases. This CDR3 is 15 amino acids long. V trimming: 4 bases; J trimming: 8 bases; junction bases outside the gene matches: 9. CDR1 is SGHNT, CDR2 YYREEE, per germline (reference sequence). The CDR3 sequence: CASSPGQGADEGYTF. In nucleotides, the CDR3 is TGTGCCAGCAGCCCGGGACAGGGGGCCGACGAGGGCTACACCTTC.

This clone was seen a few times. In nucleotides, the CDR3 is TGTGCCAGCAGCAGATGGAGTTATTCTGAAGCTTTCTTT. Protein sequence: CASSRWSYSEAFF. The chain has TRBV6-2 or TRBV6-3 and TRBJ1-1; D gene uncertain. V was cut by 6 bases and J by 6 bases, with 14 bases left in between. The germline V gene has CDR1 MNHEY and CDR2 SVGEGT. The CDR3 consists of 13 residues.

In DNA, the CDR3 is TGTGCCAGCAGCGACCTACTGCGGGAGAAGGTGTTCTTC. Protein sequence: CASSDLLREKVFF. V is TRBV9 and J is TRBJ2-1; 7 bases line up with TRBD2. Trimming at V came to 3 bases and at J to 15 bases, leaving 12 bases not matched to a gene. From germline, CDR1 is SGDLS and CDR2 YYNGEE. The length of the CDR3 is 13 residues.

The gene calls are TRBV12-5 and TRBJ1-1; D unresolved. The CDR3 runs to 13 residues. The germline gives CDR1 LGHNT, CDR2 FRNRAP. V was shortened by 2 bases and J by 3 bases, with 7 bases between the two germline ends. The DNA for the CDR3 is TGTGCTAGTGGTTTGACCGGTTACACTGAAGCTTTCTTT. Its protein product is CASGLTGYTEAFF.

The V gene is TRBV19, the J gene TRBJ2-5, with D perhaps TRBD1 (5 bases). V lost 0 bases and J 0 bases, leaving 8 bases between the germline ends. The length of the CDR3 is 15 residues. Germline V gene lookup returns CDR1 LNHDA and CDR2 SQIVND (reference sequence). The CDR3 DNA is TGTGCCAGTAGTATAGAAACAGGACACCAAGAGACCCAGTACTTC. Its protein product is CASSIETGHQETQYF.

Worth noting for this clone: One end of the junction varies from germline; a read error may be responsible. CDR3 protein: CASSLGRGTQETQYF. The CDR3, as DNA: TGTGCTAGCAGCTTAGGAAGGGGCACACAAGAGACCCAGTACTTC. The V call is TRBV7-7, the J call TRBJ2-5, with a possible D match to TRBD1 (5 bases). The CDR3 spans 15 residues. CDR1 is SSHAT, CDR2 FNYEAQ, per germline (reference sequence).

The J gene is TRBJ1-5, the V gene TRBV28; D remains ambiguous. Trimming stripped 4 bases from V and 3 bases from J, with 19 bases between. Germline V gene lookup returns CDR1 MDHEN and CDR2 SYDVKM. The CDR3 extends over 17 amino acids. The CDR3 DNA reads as TGTGCCAGCAGTTCCCGGGTCTTCCGGGAGGTCAATCAGCCCCAGCATTTT. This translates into CASSSRVFREVNQPQHF.

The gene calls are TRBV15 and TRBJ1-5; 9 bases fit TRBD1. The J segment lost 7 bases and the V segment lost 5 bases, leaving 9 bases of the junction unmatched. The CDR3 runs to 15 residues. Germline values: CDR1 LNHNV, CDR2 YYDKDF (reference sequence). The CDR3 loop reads CATSLSDRGNQPQHF. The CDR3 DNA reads TGTGCCACCAGCCTCTCGGACAGGGGAAACCAGCCCCAGCATTTT.

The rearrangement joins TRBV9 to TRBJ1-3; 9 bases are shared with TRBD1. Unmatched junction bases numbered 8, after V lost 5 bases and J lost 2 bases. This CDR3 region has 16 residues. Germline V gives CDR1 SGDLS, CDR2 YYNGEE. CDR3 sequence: CASSPRTGEAGNTIYF. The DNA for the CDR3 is TGTGCCAGCAGTCCCCGGACAGGGGAGGCTGGAAACACCATATATTTT.

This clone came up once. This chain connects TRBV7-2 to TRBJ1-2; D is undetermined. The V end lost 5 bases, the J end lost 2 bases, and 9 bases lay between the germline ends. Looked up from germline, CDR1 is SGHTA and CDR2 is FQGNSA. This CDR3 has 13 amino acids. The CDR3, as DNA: TGTGCCAGCAGCCCCAACCTAAACTATGGCTACACCTTC. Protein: CASSPNLNYGYTF.